This T cell receptor (beta chain) was sequenced for a study of blood T cell repertoires in COVID-19. Looking at the study overall: Researchers got acute and convalescent COVID-19 samples from the United States, Italy and Spain. Nucleic acid was either cDNA or gDNA, and it came from T cells, B-cell-depleted T cells, or PBMCs.

The table lists this clone with a few counts. Germline V lookup: CDR1 MNHEY, CDR2 SVGAGI. The CDR3 runs to 15 residues. The V gene end was trimmed by 5 bases and the J gene end by 4 bases; junction bases not matched to a gene: 10. Repertoires were generated with immunoSEQ multiplex PCR, while TCRdb's copy carries only in-frame clones and drops some. The table includes about 250,000 clones, over 75% detected once. The sequencing sample was made of peripheral blood. This sequence was found in a middle-aged woman who had recovered from COVID-19. This chain joins TRBV6-5 and TRBJ2-7, with 8 bases matching TRBD1. DNA for the CDR3: TGTGCCAGCAGTACGCGACAGGGGCCCGAATACGAGCAGTACTTC. It codes for CASSTRQGPEYEQYF.